These T cell receptor beta chains were read from a single sample in a study of T-cell reconstitution after alpha-beta-depleted transplantation in children. TCRdb fed the PCR reads into MiXCR, producing one record per CDR3 protein. The sample has 200,000 to 300,000 distinct CDR3 sequences, roughly 8.2% seen once. Source: PBMCs, mostly from graft donor cells, taken 180 days after TCRalphabeta/CD19-depleted stem cell transplant. These receptor sequences come from a male patient aged 10-17 years who had a stem cell transplant for acute lymphoblastic leukemia, so the T cells may come from the graft donor. CDR3s include the opening cysteine and the closing phenylalanine or tryptophan. The order of the fields is V gene, D gene, clone size, J gene, CDR3 DNA, CDR3 protein. A D gene is named only where the DNA matches it firmly. Clone size is shown for a subset of rows, as once, few, many or a class of expanded clone.

TRBV14	-	-	TRBJ1-2	TGTGCCAGCAGCCAAGAGAACTGGGGAATTTACCGTGGCTACACCTTC	CASSQENWGIYRGYTF
TRBV11-3	TRBD1	many	TRBJ2-5	TGTGCCAGCAGCTTAGGGACAGGCTGGCAAGAGACCCAGTACTTC	CASSLGTGWQETQYF
TRBV7-2	TRBD2	many	TRBJ2-7	TGTGCCAGCAGCCTAGCGGGGGGGCATTACGAGCAGTACTTC	CASSLAGGHYEQYF
TRBV7-3	-	many	TRBJ1-1	TGTGCCAGCAGCCGTCGCGGGGGCACTGAAGCTTTCTTT	CASSRRGGTEAFF
TRBV20-1	TRBD1	-	TRBJ2-2	TGCAGTGCCACACAGGGGGCCTCGAACACCGGGGAGCTGTTTTTT	CSATQGASNTGELFF
TRBV11-2	-	many	TRBJ1-4	TGTGCCAGCAGCTTAAGGACCTGGGAAAATGAAAAACTGTTTTTT	CASSLRTWENEKLFF
TRBV12-3/TRBV12-4	-	-	TRBJ1-1	TGTGCCAGCAGTTCGGTATCGGACGGGAACACTGAAGCTTTCTTT	CASSSVSDGNTEAFF
TRBV18	TRBD1	many	TRBJ2-7	TGTGCCAGCTCATCGGGACAGGGGACCTACGAGCAGTACTTC	CASSSGQGTYEQYF
TRBV5-1	-	many	TRBJ2-1	TGCGCCAGCAGCTTAGGGCGGGAAGACCCCTACAATGAGCAGTTCTTC	CASSLGREDPYNEQFF
TRBV7-2	-	many	TRBJ1-2	TGTGCCAGCAGCTTAACAGGGTTGAGTGGCTACACCTTC	CASSLTGLSGYTF
TRBV28	TRBD1	many	TRBJ1-1	TGTGCCAGCAGTAGTCCGGGACAGGGGGCGCGCACTGAAGCTTTCTTT	CASSSPGQGARTEAFF
TRBV23-1	-	few	TRBJ2-3	TGCGCCAGCAGTTGCGGACGGGCCGGTACGCAGTATTTT	CASSCGRAGTQYF
TRBV5-1	-	many	TRBJ2-3	TGCGCCAGCAGCTTGGCCGTGGAGGATACGCAGTATTTT	CASSLAVEDTQYF
TRBV14	-	many	TRBJ1-1	TGTGCCAGCAGCAAGAGAGGGAGGATCACTGAAGCTTTCTTT	CASSKRGRITEAFF
TRBV7-6	TRBD2	-	TRBJ2-1	TGTGCCAGCAGCTTAGTCCAGCGGGGGGGAAGTGAGCAGTTCTTC	CASSLVQRGGSEQFF
TRBV5-1	-	-	TRBJ2-7	TGCGCCAGCAGCTTGGCCCTGGGGGGCGACGAGCAGTACTTC	CASSLALGGDEQYF
TRBV7-9	TRBD1	many	TRBJ1-1	TGTGCCAGCAGCTTGACAGGGGGCATGAACACTGAAGCTTTCTTT	CASSLTGGMNTEAFF
TRBV20-1	-	many	TRBJ2-7	TGCAGTGCTAGCCGACTTCCGTCGGGACCCGACTACGAGCAGTACTTC	CSASRLPSGPDYEQYF
TRBV19	-	many	TRBJ2-7	TGTGCCAGTACCTCCAGGGGGGATTCCTACGAGCAGTACTTC	CASTSRGDSYEQYF
TRBV12-3/TRBV12-4	-	many	TRBJ2-3	TGTGCCAGCAGCTTAACTAGGGCCACAGATACGCAGTATTTT	CASSLTRATDTQYF
TRBV28	TRBD1	many	TRBJ1-6	TGTGCCAGCAGTCAAGGACAGGGATGGTATTCACCCCTCCACTTT	CASSQGQGWYSPLHF
TRBV28	-	many	TRBJ1-1	TGTGCCAGCAGTTTAAAGGAAGTTCCGTGGGCGCCGATGAACACTGAAGCTTTCTTT	CASSLKEVPWAPMNTEAFF
TRBV5-1	TRBD1	few	TRBJ1-4	TGCGCCAGCAGCTTCTCCGGGACAGGAGTTGAAAAACTGTTTTTT	CASSFSGTGVEKLFF
TRBV5-5	-	-	TRBJ2-5	TGTGCCAGCAGCTTGTTGACAGAGGCCTACCAAGAGACCCAGTACTTC	CASSLLTEAYQETQYF
TRBV6-5	-	-	TRBJ1-2	TGTGCCAGCAGTTACTCTTTCAACTATGGCTACACCTTC	CASSYSFNYGYTF
TRBV6-1	-	few	TRBJ1-1	TGTGCCAGCACCAGATTGAGGGCCGAAGGAGCTTTCTTT	CASTRLRAEGAFF
TRBV27	-	many	TRBJ1-5	TGTGCCAGCAGTCAGGGACTCCCGAGCGAATATCAGCCCCAGCATTTT	CASSQGLPSEYQPQHF
TRBV9	-	-	TRBJ2-2	TGTGCCGGCAGCGTAGCCAGTCGCACCGGGGAGCTGTTTTTT	CAGSVASRTGELFF
TRBV10-3	-	many	TRBJ2-7	TGTGCCATCAGTGAGTCGCAGGGGTTCTCCTACGAGCAGTACTTC	CAISESQGFSYEQYF
TRBV7-2	-	many	TRBJ2-3	TGTGCCAGCAGCCATCAAGCGCTGTTAAGGGGGCAGTATTTT	CASSHQALLRGQYF
TRBV9	-	many	TRBJ2-1	TGTGCCAGCAGCGTAGTAGCGCATTCCTACAATGAGCAGTTCTTC	CASSVVAHSYNEQFF
TRBV7-6	-	many	TRBJ1-1	TGTGCCAGCAGCCGAAGAAAGGGACAAGATAACACTGAAGCTTTCTTT	CASSRRKGQDNTEAFF
TRBV7-9	TRBD1	many	TRBJ2-1	TGTGCCAGCATCTCTGAGGGGGCCACCTACAATGAGCAGTTCTTC	CASISEGATYNEQFF
TRBV7-2	-	few	TRBJ1-2	TGTGCCAGCAGCTTAGTGGCAGGGCGGCCTGGCTACACCTTC	CASSLVAGRPGYTF
TRBV5-1	-	many	TRBJ1-1	TGCGCCAGCAGCTTGGATGGGTTTACTGAAGCTTTCTTT	CASSLDGFTEAFF
TRBV20-1	-	many	TRBJ2-6	TGCAGTGCTCTCGCGGTAGGCTATACAAGGGCCAACGTCCTGACTTTC	CSALAVGYTRANVLTF
TRBV6-6	TRBD1	many	TRBJ1-5	TGTGCCAGCAGTCCGCGACAGGGGTTTGTGGGCAATCAGCCCCAGCATTTT	CASSPRQGFVGNQPQHF
TRBV12-5	-	many	TRBJ2-5	TGTGCTAGTGGTTTGCCGCAAGAGACCCAGTACTTC	CASGLPQETQYF
TRBV24-1	TRBD1	many	TRBJ2-5	TGTGCCACCAGTGATCGGACAGGGGGCCAAGAGACCCAGTACTTC	CATSDRTGGQETQYF
TRBV6-1	TRBD1	many	TRBJ2-1	TGTGCCAGCAGTGAAGTGAGGGGACAGTTCAATGAGCAGTTCTTC	CASSEVRGQFNEQFF
TRBV4-1	-	many	TRBJ1-1	TGCGCCAGCAGCCAAGATCAGAAACTTTTCCACACTGAAGCTTTCTTT	CASSQDQKLFHTEAFF
TRBV12-3/TRBV12-4	TRBD1	many	TRBJ2-4	TGTGCCAGCAGAAGACAGGGCCTACGGGTTCAGTACTTC	CASRRQGLRVQYF
TRBV25-1	-	many	TRBJ2-2	TGTGCCAGCACTAAGGACTACGGCACCGGGGAGCTGTTTTTT	CASTKDYGTGELFF
TRBV24-1	-	many	TRBJ2-1	TGTGCCACCAGTGATTCAGAGTACAATGAGCAGTTCTTC	CATSDSEYNEQFF
TRBV4-3	-	many	TRBJ2-7	TGCGCCAGCAGCCAAGAGGGTCCAGGGTCGACCTACGAGCAGTACTTC	CASSQEGPGSTYEQYF
TRBV5-1	-	many	TRBJ2-2	TGCGCCAGCAGCTCCGTTGAGGCAGGGTGGTTCACCGGGGAGCTGTTTTTT	CASSSVEAGWFTGELFF
TRBV28	-	many	TRBJ2-1	TGTGCCACACGGCGGGCTTACAATGAGCAGTTCTTC	CATRRAYNEQFF
TRBV28	-	few	TRBJ2-5	TGTGCCATCTCAGCGTACACCCAAGAGACCCAGTACTTC	CAISAYTQETQYF
TRBV4-3	-	few	TRBJ2-3	TGCGCCAGCAGCCAAGATGGGCCGGGGCTTATAGATACGCAGTATTTT	CASSQDGPGLIDTQYF
TRBV7-9	-	many	TRBJ1-5	TGTGCCAGCAGCTCAGGGGTTTTTAATAGCAATCAGCCCCAGCATTTT	CASSSGVFNSNQPQHF
TRBV20-1	TRBD1	many	TRBJ2-7	TGCAGTGCTTCAAGGGGGCCCTACGAGCAGTACTTC	CSASRGPYEQYF
TRBV29-1	-	many	TRBJ1-1	TGCAGTTCAGGGTTGACGAACACTGAAGCTTTCTTT	CSSGLTNTEAFF
TRBV28	-	many	TRBJ1-1	TGTGCCAGCGGTCAGGGCACTGAAGCTTTCTTT	CASGQGTEAFF
TRBV20-1	TRBD2	many	TRBJ2-7	TGCAGTGCTAGAGATTGGTCGGGGGGTGGGTTACCCTACGAGCAGTACTTC	CSARDWSGGGLPYEQYF
TRBV29-1	-	many	TRBJ1-2	TGCAGCGTACCCCGCCGGGACACCTTTAACTATGGCTACACCTTC	CSVPRRDTFNYGYTF